This T cell receptor (beta chain) comes out of a study of OX40 agonist ivuxolimab in advanced cancers. Study outcomes and limitations: Low normalized T-cell clonal expansion was also seen in some nonresponders.

Clones were read by immunoSEQ multiplex PCR, and TCRdb kept only the in-frame ones, dropping some. The repertoire holds about 98,000 clones, with approximately 86% as singletons. This clone showed up just a few times. The antigen remains unidentified. This receptor was taken from an adult with an advanced solid tumor such as melanoma, head and neck, liver or kidney cancer. Sequencing used CD4+ or CD8+ T cells sorted from blood, obtained in a trial of the OX40 agonist ivuxolimab.

CDR3 protein: CASTEGEVSEQFF. The CDR3 bases are TGTGCCAGCACCGAGGGGGAAGTTAGTGAGCAGTTCTTC. This chain joins TRBV6-1 and TRBJ2-1, with D possibly being TRBD1 (6 bases). Germline V gene lookup returns CDR1 MNHNS and CDR2 SASEGT. This CDR3 is 13 amino acids long. V was trimmed by 7 bases and J by 9 bases, leaving 16 bases between them.